The source of this T cell receptor beta chain is a study of cytomegalovirus exposure and HLA in healthy donors. Regarding the study as a whole: Altogether, 170 or so TCR beta chains were recorded as cytomegalovirus-associated.

Trimming took off 3 bases at V and 6 bases at J, with 11 bases between the two ends. The CDR3 runs 14 residues. CDR1 MGHRA and CDR2 YSYEKL come from the germline V gene. With regard to this clone: Its antigen is not identified.

This table comes from immunoSEQ multiplex PCR, and its TCRdb copy is limited to in-frame clones, with some not included. The table shows roughly 190,000 clones, with about 83% occurring only once. This TCR was sampled from a woman younger than 30 in good health and CMV-seronegative. This chain joins TRBV4-1 and TRBJ1-4; perhaps TRBD1 as D (5 bases). The source material was PBMCs. Here the CDR3 DNA reads TGCGCCAGCAGCCAGAACGAAGGGGATGAAAAACTGTTTTTT. This encodes CASSQNEGDEKLFF.